This record looks at one T cell receptor (beta chain) sequence and its context. Some clones are missing from TCRdb's copy, which holds only in-frame ones; the method was immunoSEQ multiplex PCR. The table has some 700,000 clones, 85% to 90% seen once. These data belong to a study of blood T cell repertoires in COVID-19. Study summary: From T cells, B-cell-depleted T cells, or PBMCs came the material, which was cDNA or gDNA.

CDR1 and CDR2 (germline): SGHKS, YYEKEE (reference sequence). V dropped 0 bases and J dropped 4; count of bases not matched to a gene: 0. This CDR3 contains 14 residues. The chain combines TRBV5-5 with TRBJ2-3, with TRBD2 matching over 9 bases. This TCR derives from a woman in her late teens or twenties with acute or convalescent COVID-19. Sequences were obtained from peripheral blood. The CDR3 nucleotides are TGTGCCAGCAGCTTGGGCGGGGGGGCAGATACGCAGTATTTT. It translates to CASSLGGGADTQYF.